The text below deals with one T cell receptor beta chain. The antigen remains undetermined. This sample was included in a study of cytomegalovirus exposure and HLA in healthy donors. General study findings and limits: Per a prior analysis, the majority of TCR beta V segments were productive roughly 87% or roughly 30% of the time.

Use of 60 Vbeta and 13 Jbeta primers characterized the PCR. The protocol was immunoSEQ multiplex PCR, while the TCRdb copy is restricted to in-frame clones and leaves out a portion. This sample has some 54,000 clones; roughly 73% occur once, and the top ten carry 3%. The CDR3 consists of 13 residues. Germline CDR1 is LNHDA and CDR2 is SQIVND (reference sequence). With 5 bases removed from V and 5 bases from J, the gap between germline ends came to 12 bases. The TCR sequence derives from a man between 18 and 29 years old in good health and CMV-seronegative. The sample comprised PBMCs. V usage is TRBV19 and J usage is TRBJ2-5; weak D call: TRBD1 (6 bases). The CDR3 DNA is TGTGCCAGTAGTCTTGGGGGCTCGGAGACCCAGTACTTC. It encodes CASSLGGSETQYF.